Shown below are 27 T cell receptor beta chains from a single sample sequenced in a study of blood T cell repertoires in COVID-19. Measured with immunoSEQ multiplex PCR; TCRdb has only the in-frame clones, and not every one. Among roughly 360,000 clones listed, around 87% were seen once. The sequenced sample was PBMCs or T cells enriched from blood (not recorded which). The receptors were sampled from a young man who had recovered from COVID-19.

The CDR3 DNA reads TGTGCCAGCACAAACCCCCCCAGCGACGGGGAGCTGTTTTTT. Translating gives CASTNPPSDGELFF. The chain joins TRBV7-2 to TRBJ2-2; D remains ambiguous. The V gene's germline CDR1 is SGHTA and CDR2 FQGNSA. This CDR3 contains 14 residues. Trimming took off 7 bases at V and 7 bases at J, with 16 bases between the two ends.

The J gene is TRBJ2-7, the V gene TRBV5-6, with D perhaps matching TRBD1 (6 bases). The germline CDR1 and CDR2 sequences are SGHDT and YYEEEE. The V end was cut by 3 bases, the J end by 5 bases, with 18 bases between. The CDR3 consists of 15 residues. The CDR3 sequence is CASSWYSGVRDEQYF. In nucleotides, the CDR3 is TGTGCCAGCAGCTGGTATTCAGGGGTTCGGGACGAGCAGTACTTC.

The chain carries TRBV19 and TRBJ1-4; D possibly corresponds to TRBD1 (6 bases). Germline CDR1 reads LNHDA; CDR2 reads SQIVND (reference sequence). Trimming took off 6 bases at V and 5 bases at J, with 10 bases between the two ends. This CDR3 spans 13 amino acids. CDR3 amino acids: CASSSTGNEKLFF. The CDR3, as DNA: TGTGCCAGTAGCTCGACAGGAAATGAAAAACTGTTTTTT.

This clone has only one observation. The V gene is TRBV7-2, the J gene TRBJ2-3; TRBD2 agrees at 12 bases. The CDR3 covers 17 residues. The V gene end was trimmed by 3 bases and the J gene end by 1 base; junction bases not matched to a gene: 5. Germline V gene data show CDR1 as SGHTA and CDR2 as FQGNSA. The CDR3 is CASSFRLAGEGTDTQYF. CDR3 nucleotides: TGTGCCAGCAGCTTCAGACTAGCGGGGGAGGGCACAGATACGCAGTATTTT.

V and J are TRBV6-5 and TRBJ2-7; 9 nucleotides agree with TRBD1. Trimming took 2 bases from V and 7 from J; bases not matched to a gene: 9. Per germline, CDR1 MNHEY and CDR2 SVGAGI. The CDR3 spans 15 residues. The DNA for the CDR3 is TGTGCCAGCAGTTACGCTCCTTCGACAGGGGGGGAGCAGTACTTC. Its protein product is CASSYAPSTGGEQYF.

CDR3 DNA sequence: TGTGCCAGTAGGAGGGGGGGCGAGCAGTACTTC. It specifies CASRRGGEQYF. The J gene is TRBJ2-7, the V gene TRBV6-5; possible D gene TRBD2, 7 bases. The CDR3 totals 11 residues. Trimming took off 9 bases at V and 6 bases at J, with 12 bases between the two ends. The germline V gene has CDR1 MNHEY and CDR2 SVGAGI.

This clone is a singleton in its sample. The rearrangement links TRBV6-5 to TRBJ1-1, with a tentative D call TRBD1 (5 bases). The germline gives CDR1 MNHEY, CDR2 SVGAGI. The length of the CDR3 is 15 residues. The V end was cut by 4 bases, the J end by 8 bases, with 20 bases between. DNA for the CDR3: TGTGCCAGCAGTTCAACTCTCCAGGGCCCCCAAGAAGCTTTCTTT. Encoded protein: CASSSTLQGPQEAFF.

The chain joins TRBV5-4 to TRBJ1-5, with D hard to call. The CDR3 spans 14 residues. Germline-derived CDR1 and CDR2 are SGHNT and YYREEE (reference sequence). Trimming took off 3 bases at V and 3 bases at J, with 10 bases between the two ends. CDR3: CASSSAGNNQPQHF. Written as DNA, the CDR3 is TGTGCCAGCAGCTCGGCGGGGAACAATCAGCCCCAGCATTTT. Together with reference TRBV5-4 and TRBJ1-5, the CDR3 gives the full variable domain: ETGVTQSPTHLIKTRGQQVTLRCSSQSGHNTVSWYQQALGQGPQFIFQYYREEENGRGNFPPRFSGLQFPNYSSELNVNALELDDSALYLCASSSAGNNQPQHFGDGTRLSIL.

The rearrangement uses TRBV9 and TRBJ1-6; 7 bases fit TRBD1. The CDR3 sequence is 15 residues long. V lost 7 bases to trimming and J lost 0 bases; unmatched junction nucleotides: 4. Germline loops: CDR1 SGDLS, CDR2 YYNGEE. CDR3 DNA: TGTGCCAGCGGACAGGAAAGCTCCTATAATTCACCCCTCCACTTT. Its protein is CASGQESSYNSPLHF.

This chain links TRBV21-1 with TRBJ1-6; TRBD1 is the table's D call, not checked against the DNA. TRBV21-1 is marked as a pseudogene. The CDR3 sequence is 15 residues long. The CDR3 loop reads CASSPFLQGWLPLHF. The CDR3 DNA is TGTGCCAGCAGCCCATTTCTCCAGGGATGGTTGCCCCTCCACTTT.

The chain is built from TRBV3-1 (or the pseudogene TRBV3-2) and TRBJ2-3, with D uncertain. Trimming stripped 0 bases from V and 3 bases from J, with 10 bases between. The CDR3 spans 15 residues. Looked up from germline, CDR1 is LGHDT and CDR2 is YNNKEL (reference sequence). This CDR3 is CASSQDWRGTDTQYF. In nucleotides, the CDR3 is TGTGCCAGCAGCCAAGATTGGAGAGGAACAGATACGCAGTATTTT.

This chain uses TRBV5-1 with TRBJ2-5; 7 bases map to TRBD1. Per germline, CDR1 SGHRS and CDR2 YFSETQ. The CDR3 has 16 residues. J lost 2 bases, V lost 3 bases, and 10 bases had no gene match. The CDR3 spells CASSSTGARGQETQYF. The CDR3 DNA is TGCGCCAGCAGCTCAACAGGGGCGAGGGGGCAAGAGACCCAGTACTTC. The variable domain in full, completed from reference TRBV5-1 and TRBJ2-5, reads KAGVTQTPRYLIKTRGQQVTLSCSPISGHRSVSWYQQTPGQGLQFLFEYFSETQRNKGNFPGRFSGRQFSNSRSEMNVSTLELGDSALYLCASSSTGARGQETQYFGPGTRLLVL.

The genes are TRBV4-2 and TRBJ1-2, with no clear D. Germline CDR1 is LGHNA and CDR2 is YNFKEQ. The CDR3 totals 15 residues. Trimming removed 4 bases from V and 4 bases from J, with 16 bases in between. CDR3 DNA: TGTGCCAGCAGCCCACTGGGCGGGGATAGCTATGGCTACACCTTC. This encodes CASSPLGGDSYGYTF.

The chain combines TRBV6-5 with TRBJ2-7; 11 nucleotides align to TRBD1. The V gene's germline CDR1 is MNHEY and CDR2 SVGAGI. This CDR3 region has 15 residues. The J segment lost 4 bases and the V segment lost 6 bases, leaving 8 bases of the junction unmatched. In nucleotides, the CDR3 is TGTGCCAGCAGCATTGCGGGGACAGGGGGTTACGAGCAGTACTTC. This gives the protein CASSIAGTGGYEQYF.

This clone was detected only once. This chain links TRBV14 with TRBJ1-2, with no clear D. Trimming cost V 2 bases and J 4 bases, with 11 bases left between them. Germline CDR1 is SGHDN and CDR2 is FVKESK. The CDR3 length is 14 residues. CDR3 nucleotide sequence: TGTGCCAGCAGCCAACTTTACAGCGGCTATGGCTACACCTTC. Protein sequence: CASSQLYSGYGYTF.

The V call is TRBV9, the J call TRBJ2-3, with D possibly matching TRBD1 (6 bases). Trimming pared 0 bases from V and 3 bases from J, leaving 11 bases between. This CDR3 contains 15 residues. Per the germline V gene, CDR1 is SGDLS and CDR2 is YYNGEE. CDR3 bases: TGTGCCAGCAGCGTAGTGGGGACACAGACAGATACGCAGTATTTT. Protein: CASSVVGTQTDTQYF. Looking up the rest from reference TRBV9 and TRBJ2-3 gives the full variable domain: DSGVTQTPKHLITATGQRVTLRCSPRSGDLSVYWYQQSLDQGLQFLIQYYNGEERAKGNILERFSAQQFPDLHSELNLSSLELGDSALYFCASSVVGTQTDTQYFGPGTRLTVL.

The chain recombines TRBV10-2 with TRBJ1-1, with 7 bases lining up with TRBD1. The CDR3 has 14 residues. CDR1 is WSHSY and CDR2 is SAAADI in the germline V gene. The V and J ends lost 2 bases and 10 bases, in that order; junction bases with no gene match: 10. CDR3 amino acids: CASSEIRTGTLAFF. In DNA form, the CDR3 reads TGCGCCAGCAGTGAGATTCGGACAGGCACTTTAGCTTTCTTT.

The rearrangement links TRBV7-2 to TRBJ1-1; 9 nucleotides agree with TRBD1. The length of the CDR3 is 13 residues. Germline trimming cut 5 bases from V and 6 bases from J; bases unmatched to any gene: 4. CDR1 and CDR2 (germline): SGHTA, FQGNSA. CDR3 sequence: CASSPQGAAEAFF. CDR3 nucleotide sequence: TGTGCCAGCAGCCCACAGGGGGCCGCTGAAGCTTTCTTT.

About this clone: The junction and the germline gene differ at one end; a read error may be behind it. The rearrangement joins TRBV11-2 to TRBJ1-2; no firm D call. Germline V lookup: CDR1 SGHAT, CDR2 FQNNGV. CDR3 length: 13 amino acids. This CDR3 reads CASSSDGYYVYTF. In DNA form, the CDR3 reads TGTGCCAGCAGTTCCGACGGATACTATGTCTACACCTTC.

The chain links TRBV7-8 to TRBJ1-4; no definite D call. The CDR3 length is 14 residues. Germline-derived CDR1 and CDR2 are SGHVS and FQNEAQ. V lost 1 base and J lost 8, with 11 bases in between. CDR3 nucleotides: TGTGCCAGCAGCTTAGGGCGGCACGGCGAAAAACTGTTTTTT. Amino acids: CASSLGRHGEKLFF.

CDR3 bases: TGCGCCAGCAGCTCCACAGGGGCCCCAAGCTACAATGAGCAGTTCTTC. It translates to CASSSTGAPSYNEQFF. V gene TRBV5-1 combines with J gene TRBJ2-1; the match to TRBD1 covers 7 bases. Germline CDR1 and CDR2: SGHRS and YFSETQ. The CDR3 spans 16 residues. Losses at the gene ends were 3 bases for V and 3 bases for J; bases not matched to a gene: 9.

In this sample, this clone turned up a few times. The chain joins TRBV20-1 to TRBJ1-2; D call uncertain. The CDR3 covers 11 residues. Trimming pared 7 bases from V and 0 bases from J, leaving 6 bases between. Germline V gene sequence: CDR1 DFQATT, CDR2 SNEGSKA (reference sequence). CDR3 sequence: CSVPTNYGYTF. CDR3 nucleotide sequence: TGCAGTGTCCCAACTAACTATGGCTACACCTTC.

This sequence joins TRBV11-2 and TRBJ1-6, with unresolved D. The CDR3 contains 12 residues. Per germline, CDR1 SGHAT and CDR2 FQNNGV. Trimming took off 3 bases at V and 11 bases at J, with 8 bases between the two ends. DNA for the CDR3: TGTGCCAGCAGCTTGTCCACAACACCCCTCCACTTT. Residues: CASSLSTTPLHF.

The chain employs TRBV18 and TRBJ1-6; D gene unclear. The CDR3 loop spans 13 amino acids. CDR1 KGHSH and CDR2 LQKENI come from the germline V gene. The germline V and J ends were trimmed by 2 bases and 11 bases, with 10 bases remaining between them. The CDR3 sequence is CASSPEVGTPLHF. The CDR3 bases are TGTGCCAGCTCACCAGAGGTCGGGACACCCCTCCACTTT.

The CDR3 is CASSPPGGSEYEQYF. The CDR3 DNA follows: TGCGCCAGCAGCCCTCCAGGGGGTTCCGAATACGAGCAGTACTTC. The rearrangement links TRBV4-1 to TRBJ2-7; TRBD1 agrees at 7 bases. Per germline, CDR1 MGHRA and CDR2 YSYEKL. The CDR3 runs to 15 residues. V lost 4 bases to trimming and J lost 4 bases; unmatched junction nucleotides: 10.

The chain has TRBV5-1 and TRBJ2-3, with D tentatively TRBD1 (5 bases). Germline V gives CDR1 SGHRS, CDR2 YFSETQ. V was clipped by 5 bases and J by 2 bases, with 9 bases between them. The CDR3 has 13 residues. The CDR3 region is CASRGANTDTQYF. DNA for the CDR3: TGCGCCAGCAGAGGGGCGAACACAGATACGCAGTATTTT. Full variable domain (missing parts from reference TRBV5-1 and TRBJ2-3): KAGVTQTPRYLIKTRGQQVTLSCSPISGHRSVSWYQQTPGQGLQFLFEYFSETQRNKGNFPGRFSGRQFSNSRSEMNVSTLELGDSALYLCASRGANTDTQYFGPGTRLTVL.

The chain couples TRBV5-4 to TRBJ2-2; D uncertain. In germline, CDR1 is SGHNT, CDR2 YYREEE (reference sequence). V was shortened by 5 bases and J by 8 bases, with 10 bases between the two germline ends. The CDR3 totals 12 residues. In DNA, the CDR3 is TGTGCCAGCAGTATGATAGAAGGGGAGCTGTTTTTT. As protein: CASSMIEGELFF.